Presented here are 16 T cell receptor beta chains from one specimen sequenced in a study of blood T cell repertoires in COVID-19. Repertoires were generated with immunoSEQ multiplex PCR, while TCRdb's copy carries only in-frame clones and drops some. This table has 300,000 to 350,000 clones, over 90% appearing once. Material for sequencing was PBMCs or T cells enriched from blood (not recorded which). These receptors originate from a woman aged 25 to 39 who had been exposed to COVID-19.

This clone turned up a few times. V usage is TRBV4-1 and J usage is TRBJ1-5, with D perhaps TRBD1 (6 bases). This CDR3 has 16 amino acids. The germline gives CDR1 MGHRA, CDR2 YSYEKL. Trimming shortened V by 0 bases and J by 6 bases, and 15 bases separated the two germline ends. CDR3 protein: CASSQDPQGVGQPQHF. CDR3 bases: TGCGCCAGCAGCCAAGATCCACAGGGAGTGGGTCAGCCCCAGCATTTT.

J is TRBJ2-5 and V is TRBV3-1 (or the pseudogene TRBV3-2), with D tentatively TRBD1 (6 bases). Germline values: CDR1 LGHDT, CDR2 YNNKEL (reference sequence). This CDR3 comprises 13 residues. Trimming shortened V by 5 bases and J by 2 bases, and 9 bases separated the two germline ends. The CDR3 nucleotides are TGTGCCAGCAGCGGCAGGGGACAAGAGACCCAGTACTTC. It codes for CASSGRGQETQYF.

The chain links TRBV4-1 to TRBJ1-2; TRBD1 is a possible D gene (5 bases). The germline V gene encodes CDR1 MGHRA and CDR2 YSYEKL. This CDR3 contains 16 residues. V lost 0 bases and J 4 bases, leaving 15 bases between the germline ends. CDR3 nucleotide sequence: TGCGCCAGCAGCCAAGATGGGGCATGGGGATTCTATGGCTACACCTTC. This gives the protein CASSQDGAWGFYGYTF.

The chain joins TRBV9 to TRBJ2-1; 7 bases are a match to TRBD2. V shed 1 base and J 7 bases; nucleotides not matched to a gene: 11. The CDR3 is 16 residues long. CDR1 and CDR2 from the germline V gene are SGDLS and YYNGEE. Here the CDR3 reads CASSVNLRGSMNEQFF. In DNA form, the CDR3 reads TGTGCCAGCAGCGTAAACCTGCGGGGGAGTATGAATGAGCAGTTCTTC.

The chain is built from TRBV6-6 and TRBJ1-3; D not resolved. Germline CDR1 MNHNY, CDR2 SVGAGI (reference sequence). Between the trimmed V and J ends, which lost 7 bases and 0 bases, there was a span of 10 bases. The CDR3 covers 14 residues. CDR3 sequence reads: CASKGGVSGNTIYF. The CDR3 region has the DNA TGTGCCAGCAAAGGCGGTGTCTCTGGAAACACCATATATTTT.

The chain links TRBV2 to TRBJ2-4; maybe TRBD2 (6 bases). The germline gives CDR1 SNHLY, CDR2 FYNNEI. The V gene lost 8 bases and the J gene lost 0 bases, with 20 bases spanning the gap. This CDR3 is 17 amino acids long. The CDR3 loop is CASQDYRTRLAKNIQYF. The CDR3 nucleotides are TGTGCCAGCCAGGACTACCGGACTCGACTAGCCAAAAACATTCAGTACTTC.

This chain links TRBV18 with TRBJ1-1; perhaps TRBD1 as D (6 bases). Trimming pared 2 bases from V and 1 base from J, leaving 11 bases between. Germline V gives CDR1 KGHSH, CDR2 LQKENI. The CDR3 totals 15 residues. CDR3 sequence: CASSPGGGGNTEAFF. In nucleotides, the CDR3 is TGTGCCAGCTCACCAGGGGGCGGAGGGAACACTGAAGCTTTCTTT.

This clone showed up just a few times. The chain joins TRBV3-1 (or the pseudogene TRBV3-2) to TRBJ2-7, with 8 bases identical to TRBD1. J was trimmed by 3 bases and V by 1 base; bases with no gene match: 8. This CDR3 has 16 residues. Germline V gives CDR1 LGHDT, CDR2 YNNKEL (reference sequence). CDR3 nucleotide sequence: TGTGCCAGCAGCCAAGTCCCAGGGGGCAAGAGCTACGAGCAGTACTTC. It translates to CASSQVPGGKSYEQYF.

This clone was detected once. This chain connects TRBV10-3 to TRBJ1-1; TRBD1 might be the D (6 bases). Germline loops: CDR1 ENHRY, CDR2 SYGVKD. The CDR3 sequence is 15 residues long. Trimming cost V 0 bases and J 3 bases, with 11 bases left between them. CDR3 sequence: CAISESDRIYTEAFF. The CDR3 region has the DNA TGTGCCATCAGTGAGTCTGACAGGATATACACTGAAGCTTTCTTT.

This chain links TRBV10-3 with TRBJ1-4, with TRBD1 as a possible D gene (5 bases). The CDR3 is 14 amino acids. The germline gives CDR1 ENHRY, CDR2 SYGVKD. V shed 3 bases and J shed 3 bases, with 8 bases lying between them. The CDR3 sequence is CAISETTANEKLFF. The CDR3 DNA follows: TGTGCCATCAGTGAAACGACAGCTAATGAAAAACTGTTTTTT.

The chain carries TRBV2 and TRBJ2-7, with 10 nucleotides matching TRBD1. The germline V gene encodes CDR1 SNHLY and CDR2 FYNNEI. CDR3 size: 15 residues. Trimming removed 6 bases from V and 6 bases from J; junction bases left unmatched: 11. CDR3 in DNA: TGTGCCAGCAGCGTAAACCGGGACAGGGGTAGCGAGCAGTACTTC. Its protein is CASSVNRDRGSEQYF.

The genes are TRBV7-2 and TRBJ1-5; D is unresolved. The V and J ends lost 1 base and 6 bases respectively, with 13 bases between them. The germline V gene encodes CDR1 SGHTA and CDR2 FQGNSA. The CDR3 spans 15 residues. The CDR3 nucleotides read TGTGCCAGCAGCTTAGTCGATGGGGAGTCTCAGCCCCAGCATTTT. Translation gives CASSLVDGESQPQHF.

The chain has TRBV6-1 and TRBJ1-2, with D possibly TRBD1 on 5 matching bases. With 3 bases removed from V and 2 bases from J, the gap between germline ends came to 13 bases. This CDR3 region has 15 residues. The germline V gene has CDR1 MNHNS and CDR2 SASEGT. The CDR3: CASSDGSRGNYGYTF. The CDR3 nucleotides read TGTGCCAGCAGTGACGGGTCCCGGGGGAACTATGGCTACACCTTC.

The CDR3 region has the DNA TGTGCCAGCAGCTTGGGACAGAACACCGGGGAGCTGTTTTTT. Its translation is CASSLGQNTGELFF. The chain couples TRBV5-5 to TRBJ2-2, with D hard to call. Trimming took 0 bases from V and 1 from J, leaving 4 bases between them. In germline, CDR1 is SGHKS, CDR2 YYEKEE (reference sequence). The CDR3 loop spans 14 amino acids.

This chain connects TRBV5-1 to TRBJ1-3; TRBD1 is a possible D gene (5 bases). CDR3 size: 17 residues. Germline CDR1 reads SGHRS; CDR2 reads YFSETQ. Trimming left V 0 bases short and J 0 bases short, with 13 bases between. The CDR3 is CASSLEQAVSSGNTIYF. In nucleotides, the CDR3 is TGCGCCAGCAGCTTGGAACAGGCCGTCAGCTCTGGAAACACCATATATTTT.

CDR3 sequence reads: CASSSGLAGTDTQYF. CDR3 DNA: TGTGCCAGCAGTAGTGGACTAGCGGGTACAGATACGCAGTATTTT. V usage is TRBV2 and J usage is TRBJ2-3, with 11 nucleotides matching TRBD2. J was trimmed by 3 bases and V by 5 bases; bases with no gene match: 4. The length of the CDR3 is 15 residues. Per the germline V gene, CDR1 is SNHLY and CDR2 is FYNNEI.